This T cell receptor beta chain was captured in a study of cytomegalovirus exposure and HLA in healthy donors. Germline V gene sequence: CDR1 SNHLY, CDR2 FYNNEI. J was trimmed by 2 bases and V by 8 bases; bases with no gene match: 5. The CDR3 consists of 13 residues. Regarding this clone: Its cognate antigen is unknown.

PCR used 60 Vbeta primers and 13 Jbeta primers. Profiling relied on immunoSEQ multiplex PCR, and the TCRdb table lists in-frame clones only, not all of them. Of more than 95,000 clones in the sample, roughly 70% are singletons; the top ten hold 3.5% to 4.5%. Whole-study results and caveats: Looking again later, the authors saw that most CMV-associated TCR beta chains seemed HLA-restricted.

J is TRBJ2-5 and V is TRBV2; 7 nucleotides agree with TRBD1. The receptor was isolated from a man in his forties in good health and CMV-seropositive. Sequences were obtained from PBMCs. CDR3 amino acids: CASYRGVQETQYF. CDR3 bases: TGTGCCAGCTACAGGGGAGTTCAAGAGACCCAGTACTTC.